A single sample is the source of the 28 T cell receptor beta chains below, sequenced in a study of blood T cells in healthy people across ages. A second 7 to 11 cycle PCR used barcoded and J-beta primers. TCRdb re-called the 5' RACE reads with MiXCR, one entry per CDR3 protein. The sample shows more than 600,000 distinct CDR3 sequences, just under 25% of them seen only once. The same data also went into a second study, on T cells of mothers and their children.

Sequenced: blood. These receptors all stem from a boy aged 5-17 years in good health.

The sample holds many counts of this clonotype. This chain uses TRBV9 with TRBJ2-7, with TRBD1 matching over 8 bases. The J segment lost 1 base and the V segment lost 3 bases, leaving 0 bases of the junction unmatched. This CDR3 region has 13 residues. From germline, CDR1 is SGDLS and CDR2 YYNGEE. CDR3 amino acids: CASSGTGSYEQYF. The CDR3 nucleotides are TGTGCCAGCAGCGGGACAGGGTCCTACGAGCAGTACTTC.

This clonotype has only a few counts. This sequence joins TRBV9 and TRBJ2-5; 11 bases line up with TRBD2. The germline gives CDR1 SGDLS, CDR2 YYNGEE. This CDR3 region has 15 residues. The J segment lost 5 bases and the V segment lost 6 bases, leaving 9 bases of the junction unmatched. In nucleotides, the CDR3 is TGTGCCAGCACCGTCACTAGCGGGAGAGGGGAGACCCAGTACTTC. It translates to CASTVTSGRGETQYF.

The CDR3 here is CASRTGTSPVGQYF. The CDR3 region has the DNA TGTGCCAGCAGGACCGGGACCAGTCCTGTCGGGCAGTACTTC. This chain links TRBV6-5 with TRBJ2-5; D tentatively fits TRBD1 or TRBD2 (5 bases each). Between the trimmed V and J ends, which lost 6 bases and 11 bases, there was a span of 22 bases. The V gene's germline CDR1 is MNHEY and CDR2 SVGAGI. CDR3 length: 14 residues.

In its sample, this clonotype was seen a few times. This chain links TRBV4-1 with TRBJ2-2; D remains unclear. The V gene's germline CDR1 is MGHRA and CDR2 YSYEKL. CDR3 size: 14 residues. With 2 bases removed from V and 6 bases from J, the gap between germline ends came to 10 bases. CDR3 sequence: CASSQTLAPGELFF. CDR3 bases: TGCGCCAGCAGCCAAACCTTAGCCCCCGGGGAGCTGTTTTTT.

The rearrangement uses TRBV9 and TRBJ2-5; D possibly corresponds to TRBD1 (5 bases). Judging by the DNA end, TRBJ2-7 fits better; the J call may be wrong. This CDR3 contains 14 residues. Germline values: CDR1 SGDLS, CDR2 YYNGEE. The CDR3, as DNA: TGTGCCAGCAGCGTAGCTCCAGGGAAATACGAGCAGTACTTC. Translation: CASSVAPGKYEQYF.

This clonotype was observed a few times. The V call is TRBV20-1, the J call TRBJ2-1; 8 nucleotides agree with TRBD1. CDR1 and CDR2 from the germline V gene are DFQATT and SNEGSKA (reference sequence). V shed 6 bases, J shed 8 bases, and the junction held 12 bases outside the gene matches. The CDR3 spans 14 residues. The CDR3 here is CSAWGTGGFDEQFF. The CDR3 DNA reads as TGCAGTGCCTGGGGGACAGGTGGTTTCGATGAGCAGTTCTTC.

This clonotype was found once. This chain links TRBV7-9 with TRBJ1-1, with D tentatively TRBD1 (6 bases). Germline lookup yields CDR1 SEHNR and CDR2 FQNEAQ (reference sequence). This CDR3 is built from 15 residues. V lost 6 bases, J lost 0 bases, and 14 bases lay in between. The CDR3 DNA reads as TGTGCCAGCAGACAATTGGGGGCAATGAACACTGAAGCTTTCTTT. This encodes CASRQLGAMNTEAFF. Complete variable domain (other parts from reference TRBV7-9 and TRBJ1-1): DTGVSQNPRHKITKRGQNVTFRCDPISEHNRLYWYRQTLGQGPEFLTYFQNEAQLEKSRLLSDRFSAERPKGSFSTLEIQRTEQGDSAMYLCASRQLGAMNTEAFFGQGTRLTVV.

This clonotype turned up a few times. This chain connects TRBV6-2 or TRBV6-3 to TRBJ1-2; a possible D gene is TRBD1 (5 bases). The length of the CDR3 is 15 residues. In germline, CDR1 is MNHEY, CDR2 SVGEGT. V lost 6 bases, J lost 4 bases, and 18 bases lay in between. The CDR3 bases are TGTGCCAGCAGACCATCGACCCGCAGGGCCTATGGCTACACCTTC. Protein sequence: CASRPSTRRAYGYTF.

The chain carries TRBV12-3 or TRBV12-4 and TRBJ2-2; 12 bases agree with TRBD2. V dropped 3 bases and J dropped 1; count of bases not matched to a gene: 12. The CDR3 extends over 20 amino acids. CDR3 sequence reads: CASSLFPLLAGGRNTGELFF. The CDR3 coding sequence is TGTGCCAGCAGTTTGTTCCCTCTGCTAGCGGGGGGGCGGAACACCGGGGAGCTGTTTTTT.

The chain combines TRBV7-3 with TRBJ2-5; D possibly corresponds to TRBD2 (6 bases). The tail of the sequence fits TRBJ2-7 better, so the J call may be wrong. The CDR3 loop spans 13 amino acids. CDR1 and CDR2 (germline): SGHTA, FQGTGA. Here the CDR3 reads CASSWRAGTEQYF. For the CDR3, the DNA is TGTGCCAGCTCGTGGAGGGCTGGTACCGAGCAGTACTTC.

A note on this clonotype: An end of the junction differs from the germline gene, which may be a read error. The chain is built from TRBV9 and TRBJ2-1; D remains unclear. This CDR3 has 15 residues. In germline, CDR1 is SGDLS, CDR2 YYNGEE. DNA of the CDR3: TGTGCCAGCAGGTTCCAGCTTACCGCCTACAATGAGCGGTTCTTC. This encodes CASRFQLTAYNERFF.

This clonotype came up many times. The chain employs TRBV29-1 and TRBJ1-1; TRBD1 agrees at 8 bases. CDR1 and CDR2 (germline): SQVTM, ANQGSEA. V trimming: 3 bases; J trimming: 2 bases; junction bases outside the gene matches: 8. The CDR3 is made up of 15 amino acids. The CDR3 loop reads CSVDARGQLNTEAFF. CDR3 sequence (DNA): TGCAGCGTTGATGCCAGGGGGCAGTTAAACACTGAAGCTTTCTTT.

The rearrangement uses TRBV7-2 and TRBJ2-3; D is possibly TRBD1 or TRBD2 (5 bases each). The V end was cut by 6 bases, the J end by 2 bases, with 12 bases between. CDR3 length: 14 residues. Germline lookup yields CDR1 SGHTA and CDR2 FQGNSA. The CDR3, as DNA: TGTGCCAGCAGACGGGACGGAAACACAGATACGCAGTATTTT. This translates into CASRRDGNTDTQYF.

The chain employs TRBV7-2 and TRBJ2-2, with D possibly TRBD2 on 7 matching bases. V was trimmed by 6 bases and J by 4 bases, leaving 12 bases between them. CDR3 length: 14 residues. Germline assignment: CDR1 SGHTA and CDR2 FQGNSA. CDR3 bases: TGTGCCAGCAGGTTGAGGGGGGGCACCGGGGAGCTGTTTTTT. Its translation: CASRLRGGTGELFF. The whole variable domain, remainder taken from reference TRBV7-2 and TRBJ2-2, is GAGVSQSPSNKVTEKGKDVELRCDPISGHTALYWYRQSLGQGLEFLIYFQGNSAPDKSGLPSDRFSAERTGGSVSTLTIQRTQQEDSAVYLCASRLRGGTGELFFGEGSRLTVL.

This chain connects TRBV20-1 to TRBJ2-5; 7 bases align to TRBD2. The CDR3 is 18 residues long. Germline V lookup: CDR1 DFQATT, CDR2 SNEGSKA (reference sequence). V shed 0 bases and J 0 bases; nucleotides not matched to a gene: 13. In DNA form, the CDR3 reads TGCAGTGCTAGAGATGAGGACGCTAGCGGAAAGTACCAAGAGACCCAGTACTTC. Encoded protein: CSARDEDASGKYQETQYF.

V and J are TRBV5-1 and TRBJ1-1; 11 positions agree with TRBD1. The CDR3 covers 15 residues. With 4 bases clipped from V and 3 bases from J, the junction kept 5 bases outside the gene matches. CDR1 and CDR2 from the germline V gene are SGHRS and YFSETQ. CDR3 DNA: TGCGCCAGCAGCCTGGACAGGGGGCTGCACACTGAAGCTTTCTTT. It codes for CASSLDRGLHTEAFF.

This clonotype turned up a few times. J is TRBJ1-1 and V is TRBV18; D gene unclear. Between the trimmed V and J ends, which lost 0 bases and 10 bases, there was a span of 12 bases. Germline CDR1 reads KGHSH; CDR2 reads LQKENI. The CDR3 has 13 amino acids. Here the CDR3 reads CASSPPDGVGAFF. In nucleotides, the CDR3 is TGTGCCAGCTCACCACCGGACGGGGTGGGAGCTTTCTTT.

This chain connects TRBV29-1 to TRBJ2-5; D gene unclear. TRBJ2-1 explains the end of the DNA better; the J call may be wrong. The CDR3 totals 13 residues. Germline values: CDR1 SQVTM, CDR2 ANQGSEA. Here the CDR3 DNA reads TGCAGCGTTGATGGTTTGGTTGGGGATGAGCAGTTCTTC. Translation: CSVDGLVGDEQFF.

This clonotype was seen only a few times. The V and J genes are TRBV29-1 and TRBJ2-5; 12 bases align to TRBD1. CDR1 and CDR2 (germline): SQVTM, ANQGSEA. The ends lost 2 bases at V and 11 bases at J; junction bases unmatched: 12. The length of the CDR3 is 15 residues. Here the CDR3 reads CSVEFGDRGPYGQYF. The CDR3 nucleotides read TGCAGCGTTGAATTCGGGGACAGGGGGCCCTACGGGCAGTACTTC.

This clonotype has only a few counts. V usage is TRBV25-1 and J usage is TRBJ2-1, with 8 bases matching TRBD1. In germline, CDR1 is MGHDK, CDR2 SYGVNS. V lost 10 bases to trimming and J lost 12 bases; unmatched junction nucleotides: 14. There are 13 residues in the CDR3. The CDR3 sequence: CATSQGGAEGQFF. As DNA, the CDR3 is TGTGCCACCTCACAGGGGGGAGCAGAGGGGCAGTTCTTC.

A few counts support this clonotype. The V call is TRBV28, the J call TRBJ2-1, with 12 bases fitting TRBD2. The last part of the DNA fits TRBJ2-5 better; the J call may be wrong. The CDR3 is made up of 14 amino acids. Per the germline V gene, CDR1 is MDHEN and CDR2 is SYDVKM. The CDR3 region has the DNA TGTGCCAGCACCTCTAGCGGGAGGGCTGAGACCCAGTACTTC. Its protein product is CASTSSGRAETQYF.

This clonotype was seen repeatedly, ten times or more. V and J are TRBV25-1 and TRBJ2-5; 7 bases line up with TRBD2. The CDR3 covers 16 residues. Germline CDR1 is MGHDK and CDR2 is SYGVNS. With V trimmed by 6 bases and J by 5 bases, 15 bases remained unmatched. CDR3 coding DNA: TGTGCCAGCAGCGGCAGCACGGTAGCGGGCCGGGAGACCCAGTACTTC. It is translated as CASSGSTVAGRETQYF.

This clonotype has just a few counts. CDR3 nucleotides: TGCGCCGGGTTATGGACTAGCGGACAAGAGACCCAGTACTTC. It translates to CAGLWTSGQETQYF. The gene calls are TRBV4-1 and TRBJ2-5, with TRBD2 identical over 10 bases. The CDR3 consists of 14 residues. Germline V lookup: CDR1 MGHRA, CDR2 YSYEKL. The V segment lost 11 bases and the J segment 2 bases; nucleotides outside the gene matches: 8.

The rearrangement uses TRBV20-1 and TRBJ2-1; TRBD1 agrees at 7 bases. Germline CDR1 reads DFQATT; CDR2 reads SNEGSKA (reference sequence). The CDR3 contains 15 residues. With V trimmed by 5 bases and J by 2 bases, 9 bases remained unmatched. CDR3 sequence: CSARTGTVPYNEQFF. The CDR3 DNA reads TGCAGTGCTCGAACGGGGACAGTCCCCTACAATGAGCAGTTCTTC.

There are many counts of this clonotype. The V call is TRBV10-3, the J call TRBJ2-5, with D unclear. CDR1 is ENHRY, CDR2 SYGVKD, per germline. The CDR3 length is 11 residues. V was pared by 3 bases and J by 3 bases, with 2 bases between. CDR3 sequence: CAISDKETQYF. In DNA form, the CDR3 reads TGTGCCATCAGTGATAAAGAGACCCAGTACTTC.

This clonotype has only a few counts. For the CDR3, the DNA is TGTGCCAGCAGCCCGCTCCGTTCATGGGTGGACGAGCAGTACTTC. Translation gives CASSPLRSWVDEQYF. This rearrangement joins TRBV28 to TRBJ2-7; D unresolved. With 6 bases removed from V and 5 bases from J, the gap between germline ends came to 20 bases. The CDR3 sequence is 15 residues long. Germline V gene data show CDR1 as MDHEN and CDR2 as SYDVKM.

This clonotype was recorded a few times. The rearrangement links TRBV7-6 to TRBJ1-3; unclear D gene. Trimming left V 5 bases short and J 0 bases short, with 8 bases between. Germline V gives CDR1 SGHVS, CDR2 FNYEAQ. The CDR3 spans 14 residues. The CDR3, as DNA: TGTGCCAGCAGCGCCGGACTCTCTGGAAACACCATATATTTT. Translating gives CASSAGLSGNTIYF.

This chain connects TRBV7-2 to TRBJ1-3; perhaps TRBD1 as D (6 bases). Per germline, CDR1 SGHTA and CDR2 FQGNSA. V was clipped by 3 bases and J by 4 bases, with 10 bases between them. This CDR3 region has 14 residues. CDR3 residues: CASSLGASGNTIYF. Here the CDR3 DNA reads TGTGCCAGCAGCTTGGGGGCGTCAGGAAACACCATATATTTT.